The TCR beta chain under discussion was sequenced for a study of molecular identifiers for immune sequencing clone quantification. Study at large: RNA from approximately 20,000 or 98,000 naive CD8 cells was split five ways in replicates, with four sequenced.

This CDR3 contains 17 residues. V lost 4 bases and J lost 1; bases outside the gene matches: 12. From germline, CDR1 is LNHNV and CDR2 YYDKDF (reference sequence). Study-wide results and limits: Clones carrying above 20 RNA copies accounted for over 99% of effector molecules, under 1% in naive cells. Barcode sharing among identical TCR molecules could make large clones appear smaller.

Methods described previously, with TCR primers listed, were used for bulk TCR libraries. TCRdb analysed the PCR reads with MiXCR anew, one entry per CDR3 protein. This sample carries around 40,000 distinct CDR3 sequences, less than 20% of them seen once, and the ten largest clones take 0.9% to 1.2%. This clonotype was detected ten times or more. The antigen is not known. The material sequenced was naive CD8+ T cells from blood, with Jurkat cell RNA spiked in. Subset in this sample: FACS-sorted CD8+CD4-CCR7+CD45RA+ naive T cells. The sequence derives from a human donor in good health. Some libraries in this study had Jurkat cell RNA spiked in. This chain links TRBV15 with TRBJ2-5; 7 nucleotides match TRBD1. CDR3: CATSNTAPGQFQETQYF. The CDR3, as DNA: TGTGCCACCAGCAACACCGCACCGGGACAGTTCCAAGAGACCCAGTACTTC. Filled out from reference TRBV15 and TRBJ2-5, the complete variable domain reads DAMVIQNPRYQVTQFGKPVTLSCSQTLNHNVMYWYQQKSSQAPKLLFHYYDKDFNNEADTPDNFQSRRPNTSFCFLDIRSPGLGDTAMYLCATSNTAPGQFQETQYFGPGTRLLVL.